The entry below describes one T cell receptor beta chain. What it binds is not known. This specimen belongs to a study of Ad26.COV2.S vaccination and SARS-CoV-2 variants. Assay: immunoSEQ multiplex PCR; the TCRdb copy retains only in-frame clones and omits some. The table lists roughly 100,000 clones, roughly 75% of them singletons, with 15% to 20% in the top ten. The study, taken as a whole, reports: Once vaccination had occurred, spike-specific CD8+ and CD4+ T cell responses reportedly showed substantial breadth. For non-spike TCRs, breadth in vaccine recipients resembled that in placebo recipients. It is possible that the TCR breadth and depth analyses underestimated the total T cell responses.

This CDR3 has 14 residues. V lost 3 bases and J 5 bases, leaving 13 bases between the germline ends. Germline-derived CDR1 and CDR2 are SNHLY and FYNNEI. The rearrangement uses TRBV2 and TRBJ1-1, with D possibly matching TRBD1 (5 bases). This receptor was taken from a human donor who had recovered from COVID-19. Source: peripheral blood, taken after recovery from COVID-19. The CDR3: CASSDSGGGTEAFF. The CDR3 nucleotides are TGTGCCAGCAGTGATTCGGGGGGAGGGACTGAAGCTTTCTTT.